The 10 T cell receptor beta chains in this list originate from one sample, sequenced in a study of cytomegalovirus exposure and HLA in healthy donors. The PCR made use of 60 Vbeta and 13 Jbeta primers. The data were produced by immunoSEQ multiplex PCR, yet TCRdb's version contains in-frame clones alone and is incomplete. The table includes 150,000 to 200,000 clones, approximately 85% detected once. Material for sequencing was PBMCs. These receptors originate from a woman between 45 and 65 years old in good health and CMV-seronegative.

The rearrangement links TRBV5-1 to TRBJ2-2; D may be TRBD2 (6 bases). Germline CDR1 reads SGHRS; CDR2 reads YFSETQ. V was cut by 8 bases and J by 4 bases, with 15 bases left in between. The CDR3 is 14 amino acids. CDR3 in amino acids: CASGPSSVTGELFF. CDR3 nucleotides: TGCGCCAGTGGGCCGTCTAGCGTCACCGGGGAGCTGTTTTTT.

In this sample, this clone turned up a few times. V and J are TRBV4-3 and TRBJ1-2; maybe TRBD1 (5 bases). Germline V lookup: CDR1 LGHNA, CDR2 YSLEER. The CDR3 covers 15 residues. The V gene lost 0 bases and the J gene lost 4 bases, with 12 bases spanning the gap. In DNA form, the CDR3 reads TGCGCCAGCAGCCAAGACCCAGGGAGGGGCTATGGCTACACCTTC. Protein: CASSQDPGRGYGYTF.

There are a few counts of this clone. This sequence joins TRBV28 and TRBJ2-5; unclear D gene. The CDR3 is 12 residues long. Trimming pared 6 bases from V and 2 bases from J, leaving 7 bases between. Germline lookup yields CDR1 MDHEN and CDR2 SYDVKM. DNA for the CDR3: TGTGCCAGCAGACTTGTGCAAGAGACCCAGTACTTC. Translation: CASRLVQETQYF.

The genes are TRBV5-1 and TRBJ1-5; D is uncertain. The CDR3 has 16 residues. V lost 6 bases and J lost 0, with 16 bases in between. The germline V gene has CDR1 SGHRS and CDR2 YFSETQ. CDR3 amino acids: CASNRKGLNSNQPQHF. The CDR3 DNA is TGCGCCAGCAACCGAAAAGGACTGAATAGCAATCAGCCCCAGCATTTT.

This chain joins TRBV6-5 and TRBJ2-7; tentative D call: TRBD2 (7 bases). With 6 bases removed from V and 3 bases from J, the gap between germline ends came to 18 bases. CDR1 MNHEY and CDR2 SVGAGI come from the germline V gene. The CDR3 sequence is 15 residues long. CDR3 residues: CASREGGTYSYEQYF. The DNA for the CDR3 is TGTGCCAGCAGAGAGGGGGGGACATATAGCTACGAGCAGTACTTC.

The chain employs TRBV7-8 and TRBJ2-2; tentatively, D is TRBD2 (5 bases). V shed 1 base and J shed 5 bases, with 14 bases lying between them. This CDR3 has 16 residues. Germline-derived CDR1 and CDR2 are SGHVS and FQNEAQ. The CDR3, as DNA: TGTGCCAGCAGCTTAGGCGGGCCTCGGAGGACCGGGGAGCTGTTTTTT. Residues: CASSLGGPRRTGELFF.

This clone was picked up one time. This sequence joins TRBV6-1 and TRBJ1-2; 8 bases agree with TRBD1. The CDR3 spans 17 residues. The germline V gene has CDR1 MNHNS and CDR2 SASEGT. V trimming: 4 bases; J trimming: 7 bases; junction bases outside the gene matches: 17. In DNA form, the CDR3 reads TGTGCCAGCAGTGCGACCGGGACAGGCCTGGTGGTAGGTGGCTACACCTTC. Translation: CASSATGTGLVVGGYTF.

The chain joins TRBV2 to TRBJ1-1; tentatively, D is TRBD1 (5 bases). Germline V CDR1 and CDR2: SNHLY, FYNNEI. The V gene lost 0 bases and the J gene lost 7 bases, with 15 bases spanning the gap. The CDR3 runs 15 residues. CDR3: CASSEARKGMGEAFF. CDR3 coding DNA: TGTGCCAGCAGTGAAGCGCGGAAGGGGATGGGTGAAGCTTTCTTT.

This chain connects TRBV29-1 to TRBJ2-7, with 8 bases identical to TRBD1. V shed 7 bases, J shed 5 bases, and the junction held 7 bases outside the gene matches. The length of the CDR3 is 12 residues. Looked up from germline, CDR1 is SQVTM and CDR2 is ANQGSEA. CDR3 in amino acids: CSAGQGYNEQYF. CDR3 sequence (DNA): TGCAGCGCCGGACAGGGCTACAACGAGCAGTACTTC.

Regarding this clone: The identical CDR3 is also encoded by other nucleotide sequences in the sample. The rearrangement links TRBV27 to TRBJ2-1; 7 bases agree with TRBD2. The CDR3 is 14 residues long. Trimming took 2 bases from V and 3 from J; bases not matched to a gene: 1. Germline V lookup: CDR1 MNHEY, CDR2 SMNVEV (reference sequence). The CDR3 DNA sequence: TGTGCCAGCAGTTTAGCGGGAGACTACAATGAGCAGTTCTTC. Translation: CASSLAGDYNEQFF.